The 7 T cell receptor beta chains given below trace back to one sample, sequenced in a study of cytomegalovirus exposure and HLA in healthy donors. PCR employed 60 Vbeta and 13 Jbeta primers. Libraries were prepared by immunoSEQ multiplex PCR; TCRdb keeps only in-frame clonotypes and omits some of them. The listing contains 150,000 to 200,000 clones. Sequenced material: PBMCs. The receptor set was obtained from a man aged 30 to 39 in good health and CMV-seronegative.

The CDR3 nucleotides read TGTGCCAGCAGCTTATCTAGCGGGAGCACCAATGAGCAGTTCTTC. Translating it yields CASSLSSGSTNEQFF. V and J are TRBV5-4 and TRBJ2-1, with 10 bases that match TRBD2. The germline V gene has CDR1 SGHNT and CDR2 YYREEE (reference sequence). The ends lost 2 bases at V and 6 bases at J; junction bases unmatched: 5. The CDR3 contains 15 residues.

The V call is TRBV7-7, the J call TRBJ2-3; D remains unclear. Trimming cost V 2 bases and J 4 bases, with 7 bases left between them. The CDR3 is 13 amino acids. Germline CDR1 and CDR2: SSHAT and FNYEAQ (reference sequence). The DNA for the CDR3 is TGTGCCAGCAGCTTAACAACCGCAGATACGCAGTATTTT. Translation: CASSLTTADTQYF.

The CDR3 reads CASGSGQPNTEAFF. CDR3 nucleotide sequence: TGTGCTAGTGGATCGGGACAGCCTAACACTGAAGCTTTCTTT. The V call is TRBV12-5, the J call TRBJ1-1; 7 nucleotides line up with TRBD1. Germline values: CDR1 LGHNT, CDR2 FRNRAP. This CDR3 spans 14 amino acids. V was pared by 6 bases and J by 2 bases, with 6 bases of the junction left unmatched.

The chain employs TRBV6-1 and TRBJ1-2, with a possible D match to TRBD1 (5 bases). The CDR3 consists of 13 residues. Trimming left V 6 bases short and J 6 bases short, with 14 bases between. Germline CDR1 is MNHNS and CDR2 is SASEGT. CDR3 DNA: TGTGCCAGCAGCCTCCATAGGGGCCATGGCTACACCTTC. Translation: CASSLHRGHGYTF.

This CDR3 is CSVEAIRGEQYF. The CDR3 nucleotides read TGCAGCGTTGAGGCGATCCGAGGAGAGCAGTACTTC. This chain connects TRBV29-1 to TRBJ2-7, with D hard to call. CDR3 length equals 12 residues. The germline V gene encodes CDR1 SQVTM and CDR2 ANQGSEA. V lost 3 bases and J lost 7, with 13 bases in between.

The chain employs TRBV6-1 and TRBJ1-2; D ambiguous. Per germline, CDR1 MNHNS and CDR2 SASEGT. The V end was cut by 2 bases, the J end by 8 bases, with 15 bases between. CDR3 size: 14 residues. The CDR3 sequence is CASSESGSGVGYTF. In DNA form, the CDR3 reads TGTGCCAGCAGTGAATCTGGAAGCGGCGTAGGCTACACCTTC.

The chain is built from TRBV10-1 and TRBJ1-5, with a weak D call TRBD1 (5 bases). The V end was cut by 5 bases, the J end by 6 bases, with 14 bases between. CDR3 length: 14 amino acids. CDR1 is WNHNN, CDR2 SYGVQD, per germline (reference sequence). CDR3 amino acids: CASSFGGVSQPQHF. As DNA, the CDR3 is TGCGCCAGCAGTTTTGGGGGGGTCAGTCAGCCCCAGCATTTT.